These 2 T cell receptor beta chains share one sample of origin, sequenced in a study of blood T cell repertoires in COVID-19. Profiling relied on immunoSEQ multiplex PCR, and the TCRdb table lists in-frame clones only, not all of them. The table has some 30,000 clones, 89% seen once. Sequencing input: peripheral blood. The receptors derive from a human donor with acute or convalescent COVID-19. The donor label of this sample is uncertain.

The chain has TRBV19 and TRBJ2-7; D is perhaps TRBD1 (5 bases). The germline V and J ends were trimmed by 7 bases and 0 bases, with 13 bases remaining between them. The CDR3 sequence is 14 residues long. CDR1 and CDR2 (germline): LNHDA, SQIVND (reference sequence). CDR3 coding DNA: TGTGCCAGTAAAAGGGGTCTTAACTCCTACGAGCAGTACTTC. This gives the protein CASKRGLNSYEQYF.

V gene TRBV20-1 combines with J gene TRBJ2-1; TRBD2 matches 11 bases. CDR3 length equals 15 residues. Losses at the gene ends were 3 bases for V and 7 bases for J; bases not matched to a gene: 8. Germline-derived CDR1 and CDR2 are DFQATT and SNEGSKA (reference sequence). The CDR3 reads CSASPLAGGRNEQFF. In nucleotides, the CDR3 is TGCAGTGCTAGTCCCCTAGCGGGAGGTAGGAATGAGCAGTTCTTC.